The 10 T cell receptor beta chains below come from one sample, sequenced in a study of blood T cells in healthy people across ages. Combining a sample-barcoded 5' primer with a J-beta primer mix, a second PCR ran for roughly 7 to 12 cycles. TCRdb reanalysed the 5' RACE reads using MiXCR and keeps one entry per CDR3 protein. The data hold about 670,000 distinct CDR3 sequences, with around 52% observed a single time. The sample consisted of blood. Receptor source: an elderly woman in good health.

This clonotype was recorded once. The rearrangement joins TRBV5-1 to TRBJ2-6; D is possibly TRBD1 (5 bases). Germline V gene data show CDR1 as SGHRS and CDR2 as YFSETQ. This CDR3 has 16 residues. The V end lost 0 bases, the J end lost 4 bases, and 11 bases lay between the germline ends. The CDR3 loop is CASSLVAGNGANVLTF. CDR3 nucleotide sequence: TGCGCCAGCAGCTTGGTCGCAGGGAACGGGGCCAACGTCCTGACTTTC.

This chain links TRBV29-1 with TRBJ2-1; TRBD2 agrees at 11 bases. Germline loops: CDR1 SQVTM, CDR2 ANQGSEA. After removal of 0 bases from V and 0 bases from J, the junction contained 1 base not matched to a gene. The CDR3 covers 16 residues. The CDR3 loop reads CSVEEGLAVSYNEQFF. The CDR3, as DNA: TGCAGCGTTGAAGAGGGACTAGCGGTCTCCTACAATGAGCAGTTCTTC.

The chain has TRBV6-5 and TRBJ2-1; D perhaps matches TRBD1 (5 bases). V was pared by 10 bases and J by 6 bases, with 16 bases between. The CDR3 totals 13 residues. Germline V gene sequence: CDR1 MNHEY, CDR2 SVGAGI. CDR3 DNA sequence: TGTGCCACCCAGGGCCCCGGTAGCAATGAGCAGTTCTTC. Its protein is CATQGPGSNEQFF.

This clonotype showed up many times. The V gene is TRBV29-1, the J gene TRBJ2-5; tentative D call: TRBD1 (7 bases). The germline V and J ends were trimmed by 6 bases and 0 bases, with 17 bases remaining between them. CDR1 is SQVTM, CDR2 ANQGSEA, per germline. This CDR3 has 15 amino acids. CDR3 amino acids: CSVQGGLSYQETQYF. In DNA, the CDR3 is TGCAGCGTCCAGGGGGGACTTTCGTACCAAGAGACCCAGTACTTC.

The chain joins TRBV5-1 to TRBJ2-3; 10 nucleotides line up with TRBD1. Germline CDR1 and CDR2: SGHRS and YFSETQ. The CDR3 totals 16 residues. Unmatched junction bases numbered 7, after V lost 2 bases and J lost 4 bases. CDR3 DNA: TGCGCCAGCAGCTTAAGTGGGACAGGGGATCCAGATACGCAGTATTTT. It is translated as CASSLSGTGDPDTQYF.

The CDR3 DNA sequence: TGTGCCATCGATAAGGAAGGAAACTATGGCTACACCTTC. Protein: CAIDKEGNYGYTF. The V gene is TRBV10-3, the J gene TRBJ1-2; D ambiguous. The CDR3 has 13 residues. Trimming shortened V by 8 bases and J by 2 bases, and 12 bases separated the two germline ends. Germline CDR1 reads ENHRY; CDR2 reads SYGVKD.

The DNA of the CDR3 is TGCGCCAGCAGCTTCTCGGGACAGGGGGCGACCGGGGAGCTGTTTTTT. This gives the protein CASSFSGQGATGELFF. This chain joins TRBV5-1 and TRBJ2-2; 12 positions agree with TRBD1. The ends lost 2 bases at V and 5 bases at J; junction bases unmatched: 4. There are 16 residues in the CDR3. Germline CDR1 SGHRS, CDR2 YFSETQ.

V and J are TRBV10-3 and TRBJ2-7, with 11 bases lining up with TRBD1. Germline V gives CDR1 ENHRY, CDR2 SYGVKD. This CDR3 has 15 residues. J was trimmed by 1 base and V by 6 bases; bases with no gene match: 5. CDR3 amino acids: CAISARDRGSYEQYF. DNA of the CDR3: TGTGCCATCAGCGCCCGGGACAGGGGGTCCTACGAGCAGTACTTC.

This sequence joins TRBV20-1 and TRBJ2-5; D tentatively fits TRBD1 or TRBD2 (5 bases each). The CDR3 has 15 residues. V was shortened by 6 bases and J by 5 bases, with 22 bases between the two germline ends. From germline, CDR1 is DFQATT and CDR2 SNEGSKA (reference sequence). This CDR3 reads CSASSGWGRGETQYF. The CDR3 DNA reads TGCAGTGCCAGCTCAGGTTGGGGGAGAGGGGAGACCCAGTACTTC.

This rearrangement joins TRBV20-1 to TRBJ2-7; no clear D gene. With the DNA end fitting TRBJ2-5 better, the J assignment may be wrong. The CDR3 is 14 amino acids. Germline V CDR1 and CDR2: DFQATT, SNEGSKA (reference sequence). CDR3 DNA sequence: TGCAGTGCTAGAGATGGCGTAGATCGGGAGACCCAGTACTTC. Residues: CSARDGVDRETQYF.